This T cell receptor beta chain derives from a study of lymphopenia after photon versus proton radiotherapy. Study results and limitations: After lymphocyte nadir, photon-treated repertoires showed oligoclonal expansion, especially CD8+ Temra.

The CDR3 totals 15 residues. The V gene end was trimmed by 6 bases and the J gene end by 2 bases; junction bases not matched to a gene: 7. Germline V gives CDR1 LNHDA, CDR2 SQIVND (reference sequence). Data came from immunoSEQ multiplex PCR; TCRdb stores just in-frame clones and leaves some out. Found here are some 16,000 clones, around 84% of them singletons; the top ten hold more than 20%. On this clone: Its target is not known.

The source material was peripheral blood, sampled from a patient treated with proton-based radiotherapy. The TCR comes from a man between 65 and 85 years old with pancreatic cancer. The chain has TRBV19 and TRBJ2-5; TRBD1 matches 9 bases. The CDR3 DNA reads as TGTGCCAGTAGGGAAACAGGGGGCGGTCAAGAGACCCAGTACTTC. This sequence encodes CASRETGGGQETQYF.